This T cell receptor (beta chain) was observed in a study of early T cells in non-severe SARS-CoV-2 infection. TCRdb used MiXCR to reprocess the 5' RACE reads, holding one entry per CDR3 protein. The sample gives roughly 50,000 distinct CDR3 sequences, around 8% of which show up once; about 9.4% is in the top ten. This clonotype came up a few times. Germline CDR1 is MNHEY and CDR2 is SMNVEV (reference sequence). CDR3 length: 16 residues. The ends were cut back, 5 bases at V and 5 bases at J, with 21 bases in the middle. The receptor was isolated from an adult who was a healthcare worker with PCR-confirmed SARS-CoV-2 infection or an uninfected control (not recorded which). Sequenced sample: whole blood. The chain uses TRBV27 and TRBJ1-2, with D perhaps TRBD1 (6 bases). CDR3 sequence (DNA): TGTGCCAGCAGTCCCTACCGTGGCAGGGGCGAATATGGCTACACCTTC. This encodes CASSPYRGRGEYGYTF.